The rows below give T cell receptor beta chains drawn from one sample of a study of control samples from healthy donors and cancer patients. TCRdb keeps only in-frame clones here, not all; method: immunoSEQ multiplex PCR. The repertoire holds 80,000 to 100,000 clones, with roughly 92% as singletons. Specimen: blood. The receptor set was obtained from a human donor in good health. The donor label of this sample is uncertain. CDR3s include the opening cysteine and the closing phenylalanine or tryptophan. The D gene is left open where the match is weak. Clone size appears in some rows only: once, few, many, or a class for an expanded clone.

d_gene | abundance | j_gene | v_gene | CDR3aa | CDR3nt
. | . | TRBJ1-6 | TRBV14 | CASSQRPFRGLENSPLHF | TGTGCCAGCAGCCAAAGGCCGTTTAGGGGTCTTGAGAATTCACCCCTCCACTTT
. | . | TRBJ1-2 | TRBV5-4 | CASSRYEANYGYTF | TGTGCCAGCAGCCGCTACGAAGCTAACTATGGCTACACCTTC
. | . | TRBJ1-1 | TRBV5-4 | CASSLANMNTEAFF | TGTGCCAGCAGCTTGGCAAACATGAACACTGAAGCTTTCTTT
TRBD1 | . | TRBJ1-5 | TRBV2 | CASSDYQGGQPQHF | TGTGCCAGCAGTGATTACCAGGGGGGGCAGCCCCAGCATTTT
. | . | TRBJ1-6 | TRBV3-1/TRBV3-2 | CASAHEVSYNSPLHF | TGTGCCAGCGCGCATGAGGTCTCCTATAATTCACCCCTCCACTTT
. | . | TRBJ1-3 | TRBV18 | CASSRDTLGNTIYF | TGTGCCAGCTCCCGCGACACTCTTGGAAACACCATATATTTT
. | . | TRBJ2-5 | TRBV6-6 | CASSYLPGEKETQYF | TGTGCCAGCAGTTACCTACCGGGCGAAAAAGAGACCCAGTACTTC
. | once | TRBJ1-4 | TRBV3-1/TRBV3-2 | CASSQEIGNEKLFF | TGTGCCAGCAGCCAAGAGATCGGCAATGAAAAACTGTTTTTT
. | once | TRBJ2-5 | TRBV19 | CASSIRDYQETQYF | TGTGCCAGTAGTATCCGGGACTACCAAGAGACCCAGTACTTC
. | . | TRBJ1-5 | TRBV10-3 | CAISEVQGPGQPQHF | TGTGCCATCAGTGAAGTACAGGGTCCCGGTCAGCCCCAGCATTTT
. | once | TRBJ2-6 | TRBV5-8 | CASSLAYVTSGANVLTF | TGTGCCAGCAGCCTAGCTTACGTTACGTCTGGGGCCAACGTCCTGACTTTC
. | . | TRBJ1-1 | TRBV14 | CASSSGRAEAFF | TGTGCCAGCAGCTCCGGACGTGCTGAAGCTTTCTTT
TRBD1 | . | TRBJ1-4 | TRBV13 | CVSSRTGPNEKLFF | TGTGTCAGCAGCCGGACAGGGCCTAATGAAAAACTGTTTTTT
. | . | TRBJ2-1 | TRBV5-1 | CASSLGGTVSNEQFF | TGCGCCAGCAGCTTGGGGGGAACAGTCAGCAATGAGCAGTTCTTC
. | . | TRBJ2-5 | TRBV6-5 | CASSFQGRETQYF | TGTGCCAGCAGTTTCCAGGGGAGGGAGACCCAGTACTTC
. | . | TRBJ2-3 | TRBV12-5 | CASGLVPDGTRAASTQYF | TGTGCTAGTGGTTTGGTACCGGACGGGACCCGGGCGGCTAGTACGCAGTATTTT
. | . | TRBJ1-3 | TRBV6-1 | CASSESSPPGNTIYF | TGTGCCAGCAGTGAATCATCCCCCCCTGGAAACACCATATATTTT